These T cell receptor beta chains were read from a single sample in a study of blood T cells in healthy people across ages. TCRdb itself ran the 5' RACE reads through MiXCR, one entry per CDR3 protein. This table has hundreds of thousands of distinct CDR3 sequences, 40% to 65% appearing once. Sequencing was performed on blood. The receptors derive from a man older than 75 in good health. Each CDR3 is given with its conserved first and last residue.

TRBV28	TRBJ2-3	CASSSGGGGHRYAYF
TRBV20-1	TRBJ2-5	CSARTGAETQYF
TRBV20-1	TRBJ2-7	CSARLGNYEQYF
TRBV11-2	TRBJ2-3	CASSSPRGTNRDAYF
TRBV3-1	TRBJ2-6	CASSPQLGANVLTF
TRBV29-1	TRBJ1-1	CSVNSGNTEAFF
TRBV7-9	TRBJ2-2	CASSLALPMNTGELFF
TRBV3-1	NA	CASSQDLGGVDTYEQYF
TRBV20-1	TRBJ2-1	CSARDPLVTEQFF
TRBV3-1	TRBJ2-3	CASSQTSGIYRDAYF
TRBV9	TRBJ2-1	CASSVAHGDEQFF
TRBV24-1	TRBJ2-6	CATSEVRGGANVLTF
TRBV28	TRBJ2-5	CASTEGLAGVGETQYF
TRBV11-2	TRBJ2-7	CASSMGQGNYEQYF
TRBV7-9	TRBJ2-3	CASSLRQVADTQYF
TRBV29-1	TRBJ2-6	CSVDGDGLSGANVLTF
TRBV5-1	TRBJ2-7	CASSRLSAGYEQYF
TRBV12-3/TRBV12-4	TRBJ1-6	CASSSTQGSPLHF
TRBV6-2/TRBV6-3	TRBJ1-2	CASSRPGQGYYGYTF
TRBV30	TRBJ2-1	CAWSQGKGNEQFF
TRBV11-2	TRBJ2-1	CASSLEVRDRYYNEQFF
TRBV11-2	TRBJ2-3	CASSLDRGGRGYAYF
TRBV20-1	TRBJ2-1	CSARKTGLQQFF
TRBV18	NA	CASSPRLGVAGSYEQYF
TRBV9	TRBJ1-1	CASSLSGGRHTEAFF
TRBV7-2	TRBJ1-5	CASSFSMGKNQPQHF
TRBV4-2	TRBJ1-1	CASSQGPENTEAFF
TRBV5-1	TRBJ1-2	CASSLGVDLRGYTF
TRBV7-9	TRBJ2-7	CASSALGSPYEQYF
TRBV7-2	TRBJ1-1	CASSRGGSGGTTEAFF
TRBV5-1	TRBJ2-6	CASSLDGVAGANVLTF
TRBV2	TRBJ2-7	CASSDRRIEQYF
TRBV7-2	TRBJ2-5	CASSPAPSGPRDEQYF